Presented here are 20 T cell receptor beta chains from one specimen sequenced in a study of T cells in Graves' hyperthyroidism and ophthalmopathy. Amplified TCR beta CDR3 regions derived from RNA transcripts. The primer set for the first-round RT-PCR of the TCR CDR3 was HTBI. Using its own MiXCR run on the multiplex PCR reads, TCRdb lists one record per CDR3 protein. The data contain over 250,000 distinct CDR3 sequences, approximately 17% of them seen just once; the ten biggest clones take up around 57%. The sequencing sample was made of blood. Every receptor here comes from a woman aged 55 to 70 with Graves' ophthalmopathy.

The V and J genes are TRBV3-1 and TRBJ1-3, with TRBD1 as a possible D gene (6 bases). In germline, CDR1 is LGHDT, CDR2 YNNKEL (reference sequence). CDR3 length: 14 amino acids. The germline V and J ends were trimmed by 1 base and 11 bases, with 15 bases remaining between them. CDR3 coding DNA: TGTGCCAGCAGCCAAGGTGAAGGGGGTTGGTCCATATATTTT. Protein sequence: CASSQGEGGWSIYF.

This clonotype was seen many times. This chain joins TRBV11-2 and TRBJ2-7, with D unclear. Germline loops: CDR1 SGHAT, CDR2 FQNNGV. This CDR3 is 13 amino acids long. The germline V and J ends were trimmed by 2 bases and 5 bases, with 10 bases remaining between them. This CDR3 reads CASSLSVGNEQYF. DNA of the CDR3: TGTGCCAGCAGCTTATCGGTGGGCAACGAGCAGTACTTC.

This clonotype was detected many times. The V and J genes are TRBV6-1 and TRBJ1-5; D is unclear. The CDR3 runs 14 residues. CDR1 is MNHNS, CDR2 SASEGT, per germline. V was shortened by 5 bases and J by 1 base, with 9 bases between the two germline ends. CDR3 loop: CASSQPFSNQPQHF. DNA for the CDR3: TGTGCCAGCAGTCAGCCCTTCAGCAATCAGCCCCAGCATTTT.

This clonotype was detected many times. CDR3 residues: CASSHSSYNEQFF. CDR3 nucleotide sequence: TGTGCCAGCAGCCACAGCTCCTACAATGAGCAGTTCTTC. The rearrangement links TRBV28 to TRBJ2-1; D is ambiguous. Trimming shortened V by 6 bases and J by 0 bases, and 6 bases separated the two germline ends. This CDR3 has 13 residues. In germline, CDR1 is MDHEN, CDR2 SYDVKM.

Notes on this clonotype: A much larger clonotype is one base distant, so this may be a read error. This chain uses TRBV6-1 with TRBJ1-1; D gene uncertain. The CDR3 is 16 amino acids. The germline V gene has CDR1 MNHNS and CDR2 SASEGT. CDR3 in DNA: TGCGCCAGCAGCCAAGATCGCAGCAAATTGAACACTGAAGCTTTCTTT. Protein: CASSQDRSKLNTEAFF.

This clonotype showed up many times. The chain combines TRBV5-5 with TRBJ2-3; 8 bases match TRBD2. The CDR3 runs to 15 residues. In germline, CDR1 is SGHKS, CDR2 YYEKEE (reference sequence). V gave up 1 base and J gave up 6 bases; unmatched junction bases: 7. CDR3 protein: CASSLFAGGSDTQYF. The CDR3 DNA sequence: TGTGCCAGCAGCTTGTTCGCGGGGGGCTCTGATACGCAGTATTTT.

The rearrangement uses TRBV9 and TRBJ2-2; D not resolved. Per germline, CDR1 SGDLS and CDR2 YYNGEE. The germline V and J ends were trimmed by 1 base and 4 bases, with 8 bases remaining between them. CDR3 size: 14 residues. Here the CDR3 DNA reads TGTGCCAGCAGCGTAACGGTCTCCACCGGGGAGCTGTTTTTT. This gives the protein CASSVTVSTGELFF.

The chain is built from TRBV7-2 and TRBJ2-7, with 7 bases that match TRBD1. The CDR3 has 16 residues. V shed 0 bases, J shed 2 bases, and the junction held 7 bases outside the gene matches. In germline, CDR1 is SGHTA, CDR2 FQGNSA. The CDR3 spells CASSLATTGVAYEQYF. The CDR3, as DNA: TGTGCCAGCAGCTTAGCCACTACAGGGGTGGCCTACGAGCAGTACTTC.

This clonotype was recorded many times. CDR3 sequence (DNA): TGCGCCAGCAGCTTGGGATACGGGAGCAATCAGCCCCAGCATTTT. Translation: CASSLGYGSNQPQHF. The chain combines TRBV5-1 with TRBJ1-5; D not resolved. Trimming cost V 0 bases and J 1 base, with 8 bases left between them. CDR1 is SGHRS and CDR2 is YFSETQ in the germline V gene. The CDR3 is 15 amino acids.

The sample holds many counts of this clonotype. V and J are TRBV20-1 and TRBJ1-5; D ambiguous. The CDR3 is 17 residues long. V gave up 3 bases and J gave up 6 bases, with 24 bases separating them. In germline, CDR1 is DFQATT, CDR2 SNEGSKA (reference sequence). Here the CDR3 DNA reads TGCAGTGCTAGGGATCATACTAAGGTTGGGGTGGGTCAGCCCCAGCATTTT. This gives the protein CSARDHTKVGVGQPQHF.

This clonotype was picked up a small number of times. This chain links TRBV6-5 with TRBJ1-3; D unclear. There are 17 residues in the CDR3. CDR1 and CDR2 from the germline V gene are MNHEY and SVGAGI. Trimming removed 0 bases from V and 4 bases from J, with 16 bases in between. The CDR3 sequence is CASSYSGLGMTGNTIYF. The CDR3 DNA reads as TGTGCCAGCAGTTACTCGGGTTTGGGCATGACGGGAAACACCATATATTTT.

The gene calls are TRBV28 and TRBJ1-4; D is possibly TRBD1 (6 bases). V dropped 2 bases and J dropped 3 bases, with 13 bases sitting between them. CDR1 is MDHEN, CDR2 SYDVKM, per germline. The CDR3 totals 16 residues. CDR3: CASSLTGAWANEKLFF. The CDR3 nucleotides read TGTGCCAGCAGTTTAACGGGGGCGTGGGCTAATGAAAAACTGTTTTTT. The variable domain in full, with the rest retrieved from reference TRBV28 and TRBJ1-4, is DVKVTQSSRYLVKRTGEKVFLECVQDMDHENMFWYRQDPGLGLRLIYFSYDVKMKEKGDIPEGYSVSREKKERFSLILESASTNQTSMYLCASSLTGAWANEKLFFGSGTQLSVL.

There are a few counts of this clonotype. A much larger clone sits a single nucleotide away, making a read error possible. The J gene is TRBJ2-7, the V gene TRBV7-2; 7 bases fit TRBD1. The CDR3 is made up of 20 amino acids. CDR1 is SGHTA, CDR2 FQGNSA, per germline. After removal of 5 bases from V and 0 bases from J, the junction contained 22 bases not matched to a gene. The CDR3 DNA sequence: TGTGCCAGCAGCCTCCGCTGGCAGGGAACAGGGGATGTTGGCTCCTACGAGCAGTACTTC. Residues: CASSLRWQGTGDVGSYEQYF.

This clonotype was seen more than once but under ten times. A single base separates this from a much larger clone, so it may be a read error. The conserved closing phenylalanine or tryptophan is absent in this CDR3, likely reflecting a read error. This chain joins TRBV12-3 or TRBV12-4 and TRBJ2-7; 8 bases are shared with TRBD1. Trimming cost V 6 bases and J 2 bases; bases outside gene matches: 6. The CDR3 spans 14 residues. CDR3 sequence (DNA): TGTGCCAGCAGAGGGACAGGATCAACCTACGAGCAGTACTGC. This translates into CASRGTGSTYEQYC.

The chain couples TRBV5-5 to TRBJ2-7, with D perhaps TRBD2 (6 bases). This CDR3 spans 15 amino acids. Trimming left V 0 bases short and J 2 bases short, with 12 bases between. The germline V gene encodes CDR1 SGHKS and CDR2 YYEKEE (reference sequence). The CDR3 DNA sequence: TGTGCCAGCAGCTTGGGAGGGACTCCAACCTACGAGCAGTACTTC. It encodes CASSLGGTPTYEQYF.

This clonotype was detected a few times. CDR3 amino acids: CASSLGTDGYGYTF. The DNA of the CDR3 is TGTGCCAGCTCACTGGGGACTGATGGGTATGGCTACACCTTC. This rearrangement joins TRBV18 to TRBJ1-2; possibly TRBD1 for D (5 bases). The CDR3 contains 14 residues. V lost 4 bases and J lost 5, with 14 bases in between. From germline, CDR1 is KGHSH and CDR2 LQKENI.

This clonotype was detected a few times. The CDR3 nucleotides read TGCAGCGTTTCCGGACAGGGACCCGTGGAAGCTTTCTTT. This codes for CSVSGQGPVEAFF. The chain has TRBV29-1 and TRBJ1-1, with 8 bases aligning to TRBD1. Germline V gene lookup returns CDR1 SQVTM and CDR2 ANQGSEA. Trimming at V came to 5 bases and at J to 8 bases, leaving 10 bases not matched to a gene. CDR3 length: 13 amino acids.

V is TRBV5-1 and J is TRBJ2-2; no clear D gene. Germline loops: CDR1 SGHRS, CDR2 YFSETQ. This CDR3 has 14 residues. Trimming removed 6 bases at V and 4 bases at J, with 13 bases between. In DNA, the CDR3 is TGCGCCAGCACGAAGGTGACTGGCACCGGGGAGCTGTTTTTT. Protein: CASTKVTGTGELFF.

This clonotype was recorded many times. The rearrangement uses TRBV20-1 and TRBJ1-2; possibly TRBD1 for D (5 bases). Germline CDR1 DFQATT, CDR2 SNEGSKA (reference sequence). The V and J ends lost 4 bases and 4 bases respectively, with 13 bases between them. The length of the CDR3 is 13 residues. CDR3 amino acids: CSATQGRSYGYTF. CDR3 nucleotide sequence: TGCAGTGCTACTCAGGGCAGGAGCTATGGCTACACCTTC.

There are many counts of this clonotype. The V and J genes are TRBV2 and TRBJ2-2; TRBD1 matches at 9 bases. Trimming took 6 bases from V and 4 from J; bases not matched to a gene: 6. Germline CDR1 reads SNHLY; CDR2 reads FYNNEI. The length of the CDR3 is 15 residues. This CDR3 reads CASRVDRGVTGELFF. The CDR3 DNA is TGTGCCAGCAGGGTAGACAGGGGGGTCACCGGGGAGCTGTTTTTT.